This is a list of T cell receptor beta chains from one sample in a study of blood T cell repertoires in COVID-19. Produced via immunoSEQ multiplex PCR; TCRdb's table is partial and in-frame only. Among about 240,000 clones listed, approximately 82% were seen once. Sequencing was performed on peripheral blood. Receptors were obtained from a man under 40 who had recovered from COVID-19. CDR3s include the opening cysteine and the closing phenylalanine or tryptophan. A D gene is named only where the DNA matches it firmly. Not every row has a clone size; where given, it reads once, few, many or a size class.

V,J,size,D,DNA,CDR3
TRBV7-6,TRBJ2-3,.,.,TGTGCCAGCAGCTTAGCGACCCTGGGGGGAGATACGCAGTATTTT,CASSLATLGGDTQYF
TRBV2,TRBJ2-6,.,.,TGTGCCAGCAGTAACCAGGGTTCTGGGGCCAACGTCCTGACTTTC,CASSNQGSGANVLTF
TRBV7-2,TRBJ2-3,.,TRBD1,TGTGCCAGCAGCTTAGTAAAGGGGGCTGCAGATACGCAGTATTTT,CASSLVKGAADTQYF
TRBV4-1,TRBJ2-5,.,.,TGCGCCAGCAGCCAATGGCGGGGAGAGACCCAGTACTTC,CASSQWRGETQYF
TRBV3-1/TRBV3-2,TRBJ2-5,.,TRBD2,TGTGCCAGCAGCCAGGGGACTAGCGGCGAGACCCAGTACTTC,CASSQGTSGETQYF
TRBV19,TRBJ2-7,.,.,TGTGCCAGTAGTACGACAGCCCCCTACGAGCAGTACTTC,CASSTTAPYEQYF
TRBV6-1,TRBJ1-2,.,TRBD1,TGTGCCAGCAGTGAAGTAGGGGGCGCCTATGGCTACACCTTC,CASSEVGGAYGYTF
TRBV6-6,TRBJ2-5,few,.,TGTGCCAGCAGTCGGATCGGAGGGGCGCAGGAGACCCAGTACTTC,CASSRIGGAQETQYF
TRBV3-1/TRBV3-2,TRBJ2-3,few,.,TGTGCCAGCAGCCGACTGGAGGTTGATACGCAGTATTTT,CASSRLEVDTQYF
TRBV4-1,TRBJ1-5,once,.,TGCGCCAGCAGCCAAGATCAGGATGAACCCTATCAGCCCCAGCATTTT,CASSQDQDEPYQPQHF
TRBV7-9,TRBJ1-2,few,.,TGTGCCAGCAGCTCTCGGGACAAGGGTTTTGGCTACACCTTC,CASSSRDKGFGYTF
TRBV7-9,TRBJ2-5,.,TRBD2,TGTGCCAGCAGCTTACTAGCGGGGACGGAGACCCAGTACTTC,CASSLLAGTETQYF
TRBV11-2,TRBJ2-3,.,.,TGTGCCAGCAGCTTAGATATCGGGAGCCTCACAGATACGCAGTATTTT,CASSLDIGSLTDTQYF
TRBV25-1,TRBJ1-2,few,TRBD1,TGTGCCAGCAGTGCGATAGGGGGACAGGGGGCAGTTTATGGCTACACCTTC,CASSAIGGQGAVYGYTF
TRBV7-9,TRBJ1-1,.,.,TGTGCCAGCAGCCCACGACAGGCTGCCCGTCTCAACACTGAAGCTTTCTTT,CASSPRQAARLNTEAFF
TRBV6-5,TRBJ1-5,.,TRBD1,TGTGCCACTGAGACAGGGTCAGGACAGCCCCAGCATTTT,CATETGSGQPQHF
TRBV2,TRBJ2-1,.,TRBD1,TGTGCCAGCAGCGCAAGGACAGGGTACAATGAGCAGTTCTTC,CASSARTGYNEQFF
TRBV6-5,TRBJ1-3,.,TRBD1,TGTGCCAGCAGTCGGGGGACAGGGACTGGAAACACCATATATTTT,CASSRGTGTGNTIYF
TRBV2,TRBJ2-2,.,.,TGTGCCAGCAGTGCGGTTGCAGGGAACCCTAACACCGGGGAGCTGTTTTTT,CASSAVAGNPNTGELFF
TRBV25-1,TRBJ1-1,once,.,TGTGCCAGCAGTCGGGTTCCGAACACTGAAGCTTTCTTT,CASSRVPNTEAFF
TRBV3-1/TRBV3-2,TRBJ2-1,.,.,TGTGCCAGCAGCCAAACTAGTTTTGAGCAGTTCTTC,CASSQTSFEQFF
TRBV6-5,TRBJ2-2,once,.,TGTGCCAGCAGTTACTCGACCGGGTCGGGCACCGGGGAGCTGTTTTTT,CASSYSTGSGTGELFF
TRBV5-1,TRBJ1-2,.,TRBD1,TGCGCCAGCAGACTCGGGAACAGGGGCGGAGAGGGCTACACCTTC,CASRLGNRGGEGYTF
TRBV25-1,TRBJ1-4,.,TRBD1,TGTGCCAGCAGGGGACAGTCTAATGAAAAACTGTTTTTT,CASRGQSNEKLFF
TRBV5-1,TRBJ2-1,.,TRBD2,TGCGCCAGCAGCTTGTCCGGGACTAGCAATGAGCAGTTCTTC,CASSLSGTSNEQFF
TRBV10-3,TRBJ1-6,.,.,TGTGCCATCAGGGCGGGGGACTCACCCCTCCACTTT,CAIRAGDSPLHF
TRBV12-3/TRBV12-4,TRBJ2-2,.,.,TGTGCCAGCAGTTTCCCCCCGGGCGGGGAGCTGTTTTTT,CASSFPPGGELFF
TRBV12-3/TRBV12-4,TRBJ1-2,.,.,TGTGCCAGCAGTTCGAACGAGGGCCTCGGCTACACCTTC,CASSSNEGLGYTF
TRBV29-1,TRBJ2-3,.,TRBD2,TGCAGCGTTGAAGAGGTTAGCGGGGGGGCTAAGTATTTT,CSVEEVSGGAKYF
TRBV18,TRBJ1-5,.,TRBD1,TGTGCCAGCTCGCCCCGGGACAGGAGCAATCAGCCCCAGCATTTT,CASSPRDRSNQPQHF
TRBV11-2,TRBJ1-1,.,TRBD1,TGTGCCAGCAGGCCGGGACAGGGGGCGAGAGCTTTCTTT,CASRPGQGARAFF
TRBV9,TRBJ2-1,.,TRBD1,TGTGCCAGCAGCTCTCAAATTGGGGGACAGGGTCTCAATGAGCAGTTCTTC,CASSSQIGGQGLNEQFF
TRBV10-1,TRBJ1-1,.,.,TGCGCCAGCAGTGCGAAGCTGAACACTGAAGCTTTCTTT,CASSAKLNTEAFF
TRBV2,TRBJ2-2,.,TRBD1,TGTGCCAGCAGTGCAACCCGGACAGGGGTGAACACCGGGGAGCTGTTTTTT,CASSATRTGVNTGELFF
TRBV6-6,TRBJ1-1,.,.,TGTGCCAGCAGTTCCCCCCTCCGGGGGGCCACTGAAGCTTTCTTT,CASSSPLRGATEAFF
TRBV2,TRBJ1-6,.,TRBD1,TGTGCCAGCAGGCTGACAGGGTTACGGCGTAATTCACCCCTCCACTTT,CASRLTGLRRNSPLHF
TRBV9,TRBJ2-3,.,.,TGTGCCAGCAGCGTACAACCGGGGGCAGATACGCAGTATTTT,CASSVQPGADTQYF
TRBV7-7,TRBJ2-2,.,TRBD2,TGTGCCAGCAGCCCGGGGACTAGCGGGGGGTCCGGGGAGCTGTTTTTT,CASSPGTSGGSGELFF
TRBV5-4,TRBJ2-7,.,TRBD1,TGTGCCAGCAGCACACCGGGACAGGGTGGCGAGCAGTACTTC,CASSTPGQGGEQYF
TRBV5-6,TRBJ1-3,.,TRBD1,TGTGCCAGCAGCCAACTACAGGGGAATTCTGGAAACACCATATATTTT,CASSQLQGNSGNTIYF
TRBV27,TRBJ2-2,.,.,TGTGCCAGCAGTTTTTCTTTATCCGTGAACACCGGGGAGCTGTTTTTT,CASSFSLSVNTGELFF
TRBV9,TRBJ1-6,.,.,TGTGCCAGCAGCGACCCAGGTGACGGGGATTCACCCCTCCACTTT,CASSDPGDGDSPLHF
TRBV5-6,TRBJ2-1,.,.,TGTGCCAGCAGCCCGACTAGCTCCTACAATGAGCAGTTCTTC,CASSPTSSYNEQFF
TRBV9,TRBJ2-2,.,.,TGTGCCAGCAGCGTAGCCCTGAACACCGGGGAGCTGTTTTTT,CASSVALNTGELFF
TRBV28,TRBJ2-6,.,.,TGTGCCAGCACCCTCTCTGGGGCCAACGTCCTGACTTTC,CASTLSGANVLTF